A single sample is the source of the 10 T cell receptor beta chains below, sequenced in a study of blood T cell repertoires in COVID-19. The table came from immunoSEQ multiplex PCR; TCRdb's copy has only in-frame clones and leaves some out. Here the sample spans roughly 220,000 clones, around 84% being singletons. Material for sequencing was peripheral blood. These receptors all come from a man aged 25-45 years with active or convalescent COVID-19.

The chain combines TRBV7-9 with TRBJ1-2, with 10 nucleotides matching TRBD1. V lost 5 bases, J lost 0 bases, and 9 bases stayed unmatched. The CDR3 spans 17 residues. CDR1 and CDR2 (germline): SEHNR, FQNEAQ (reference sequence). CDR3 DNA: TGTGCCAGCAGCACCTTCCGGGACAGGGGAGCTAACTATGGCTACACCTTC. Protein product: CASSTFRDRGANYGYTF.

This chain joins TRBV10-3 and TRBJ2-1; 7 nucleotides align to TRBD2. V lost 3 bases, J lost 6 bases, and 5 bases stayed unmatched. CDR1 is ENHRY, CDR2 SYGVKD, per germline. CDR3 length: 14 residues. This chain's CDR3 is CAISDKAGLNEQFF. The CDR3 nucleotides read TGTGCCATCAGTGATAAAGCGGGACTCAATGAGCAGTTCTTC.

V and J are TRBV24-1 and TRBJ2-7; 10 bases fit TRBD1. The ends lost 4 bases at V and 8 bases at J; junction bases unmatched: 13. The CDR3 contains 16 residues. The germline V gene has CDR1 KGHDR and CDR2 SFDVKD. In DNA, the CDR3 is TGTGCCACCAGTGAATTTGGACCGGGACAGGGGTTAAAGCAGTACTTC. This encodes CATSEFGPGQGLKQYF.

The chain employs TRBV9 and TRBJ1-3; 9 bases fit TRBD1. V trimming: 0 bases; J trimming: 0 bases; junction bases outside the gene matches: 7. Germline CDR1 SGDLS, CDR2 YYNGEE. This CDR3 has 18 residues. CDR3 in amino acids: CASSVAGTGPFSGNTIYF. The CDR3 DNA is TGTGCCAGCAGCGTAGCGGGGACAGGGCCCTTCTCTGGAAACACCATATATTTT.

The gene calls are TRBV4-3 and TRBJ2-7; tentative D call: TRBD2 (5 bases). CDR3 length equals 14 residues. Germline assignment: CDR1 LGHNA and CDR2 YSLEER. V was pared by 8 bases and J by 3 bases, with 17 bases between. The CDR3 reads CASGRRVYDYEQYF. In DNA, the CDR3 is TGCGCCAGCGGGAGAAGGGTTTATGACTACGAGCAGTACTTC.

The rearrangement joins TRBV30 to TRBJ1-1; D remains unclear. CDR1 is GTSNPN and CDR2 is SVGIG in the germline V gene (reference sequence). V shed 5 bases and J shed 3 bases, with 10 bases lying between them. The CDR3 runs 12 residues. The DNA for the CDR3 is TGTGCCTGGGCCCGGGAAGACACTGAAGCTTTCTTT. It translates to CAWAREDTEAFF.

The rearrangement links TRBV4-3 to TRBJ2-5; 12 bases match TRBD2. Per the germline V gene, CDR1 is LGHNA and CDR2 is YSLEER. The CDR3 length is 16 residues. J gave up 2 bases and V 0 bases, and 1 base lay outside the gene matches. CDR3 DNA: TGCGCCAGCAGCCAAGAACTAGCGGGGGGACAAGAGACCCAGTACTTC. Encoded protein: CASSQELAGGQETQYF.

The chain's CDR3 is CASSLRDRITYEQYF. Here the CDR3 DNA reads TGTGCCAGCAGTTTAAGGGACAGGATTACCTACGAGCAGTACTTC. The V gene is TRBV28, the J gene TRBJ2-7; 8 positions match TRBD1. V dropped 2 bases and J dropped 2; count of bases not matched to a gene: 5. Germline V gives CDR1 MDHEN, CDR2 SYDVKM. The CDR3 is made up of 15 amino acids.

This chain uses TRBV11-2 with TRBJ2-3, with unresolved D. V was clipped by 5 bases and J by 1 base, with 7 bases between them. The germline CDR1 and CDR2 sequences are SGHAT and FQNNGV. This CDR3 is built from 13 residues. For the CDR3, the DNA is TGTGCCAGCAGCGACTTCGGCACAGATACGCAGTATTTT. Encoded protein: CASSDFGTDTQYF.

The chain combines TRBV18 with TRBJ1-5, with D possibly matching TRBD1 (5 bases). This CDR3 region has 13 residues. Trimming took off 6 bases at V and 4 bases at J, with 10 bases between the two ends. Germline lookup yields CDR1 KGHSH and CDR2 LQKENI. DNA of the CDR3: TGTGCCAGCTCCCCCGGGGGAAATCAGCCCCAGCATTTT. This sequence encodes CASSPGGNQPQHF.